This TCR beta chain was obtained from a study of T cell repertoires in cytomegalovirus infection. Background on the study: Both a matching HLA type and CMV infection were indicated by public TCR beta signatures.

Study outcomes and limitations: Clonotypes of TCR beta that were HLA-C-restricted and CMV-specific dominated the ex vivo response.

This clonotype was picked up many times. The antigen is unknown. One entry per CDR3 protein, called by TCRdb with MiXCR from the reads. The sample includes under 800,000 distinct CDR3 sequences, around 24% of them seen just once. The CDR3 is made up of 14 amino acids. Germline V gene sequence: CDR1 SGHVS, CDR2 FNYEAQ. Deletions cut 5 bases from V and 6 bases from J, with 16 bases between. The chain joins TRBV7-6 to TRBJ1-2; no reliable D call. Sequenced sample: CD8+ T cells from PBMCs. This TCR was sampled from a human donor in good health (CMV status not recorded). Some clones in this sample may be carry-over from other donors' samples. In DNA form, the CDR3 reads TGTGCCAGCAGCGCCCGCCCCGGGAAAGATGGCTACACCTTC. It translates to CASSARPGKDGYTF.